These 13 T cell receptor beta chains were sequenced from one sample in a study of OX40 agonist ivuxolimab in advanced cancers. TCRdb keeps only in-frame clones here, not all; method: immunoSEQ multiplex PCR. The sample contains 35,000 to 45,000 clones, approximately 80% of which appear only once. The sequencing here drew on CD4+ or CD8+ T cells sorted from blood, taken in a trial of the OX40 agonist ivuxolimab. All receptors come from an adult with an advanced solid tumor such as melanoma, head and neck, liver or kidney cancer.

The chain is built from TRBV12-5 and TRBJ1-2, with 8 bases lining up with TRBD1. This CDR3 contains 14 residues. With V trimmed by 6 bases and J by 7 bases, 10 bases remained unmatched. CDR1 and CDR2 from the germline V gene are LGHNT and FRNRAP. The CDR3 DNA follows: TGTGCTAGTGGCTCCCGGACAGGGTCTTTTGGCTACACCTTC. This gives the protein CASGSRTGSFGYTF.

V gene TRBV9 combines with J gene TRBJ2-1, with 8 bases matching TRBD1. The J segment lost 7 bases and the V segment lost 4 bases, leaving 7 bases of the junction unmatched. This CDR3 is 14 amino acids long. Germline loops: CDR1 SGDLS, CDR2 YYNGEE. The CDR3 DNA is TGTGCCAGCAGCCTTACCCAGGGGGCGAATGAGCAGTTCTTC. Protein product: CASSLTQGANEQFF.

The chain has TRBV20-1 and TRBJ2-3; D not resolved. Germline V lookup: CDR1 DFQATT, CDR2 SNEGSKA (reference sequence). Trimming removed 3 bases from V and 4 bases from J, with 5 bases in between. This CDR3 is 11 amino acids long. CDR3 sequence: CSARSPDTQYF. CDR3 coding DNA: TGCAGTGCTAGGAGTCCAGATACGCAGTATTTT.

The CDR3 sequence: CASSLAQEWTQYF. The CDR3 DNA follows: TGTGCCAGCAGCCTCGCCCAGGAATGGACCCAGTACTTC. The rearrangement links TRBV7-9 to TRBJ2-5; no clear D. Germline CDR1 and CDR2: SEHNR and FQNEAQ (reference sequence). The CDR3 has 13 residues. The V and J ends lost 5 bases and 7 bases respectively, with 14 bases between them.

In this sample, this clone turned up once. The gene calls are TRBV7-9 and TRBJ2-2, with D perhaps matching TRBD1 or TRBD2 (6 bases each). The CDR3 covers 15 residues. Germline V gene sequence: CDR1 SEHNR, CDR2 FQNEAQ (reference sequence). Trimming took 6 bases from V and 0 from J, leaving 11 bases between them. The CDR3 loop is CASRGGQPNTGELFF. CDR3 bases: TGTGCCAGCAGGGGGGGACAACCGAACACCGGGGAGCTGTTTTTT.

Remarks on this clone: A read error likely explains this, since a far larger clone differs by one base. The sample holds other DNA sequences that translate to the same CDR3. The CDR3 region is CASSQVGEGDEKLFF. CDR3 nucleotides: TGCGCCAGCAGCCAAGTGGGAGAGGGGGATGAAAAACTGTTTTTT. The rearrangement uses TRBV4-1 and TRBJ1-4, with D possibly being TRBD1 (6 bases). The CDR3 totals 15 residues. Looked up from germline, CDR1 is MGHRA and CDR2 is YSYEKL. The V end lost 1 base, the J end lost 6 bases, and 12 bases lay between the germline ends.

This sequence joins TRBV9 and TRBJ2-7; unclear D gene. Trimming removed 4 bases from V and 3 bases from J, with 8 bases in between. Per germline, CDR1 SGDLS and CDR2 YYNGEE. The CDR3 has 12 residues. The CDR3, as DNA: TGTGCCAGCAGCTCCCACGACTACGAGCAGTACTTC. Translated: CASSSHDYEQYF.

This clone has just a few counts. The chain recombines TRBV27 with TRBJ2-7; maybe TRBD1 (6 bases). There are 14 residues in the CDR3. Per the germline V gene, CDR1 is MNHEY and CDR2 is SMNVEV (reference sequence). Trimming shortened V by 4 bases and J by 4 bases, and 14 bases separated the two germline ends. The CDR3 protein is CASSSGQYHYEQYF. The CDR3 bases are TGTGCCAGCAGTTCTGGACAGTATCATTACGAGCAGTACTTC.

The chain employs TRBV9 and TRBJ2-2; D not resolved. The CDR3 has 17 amino acids. Germline CDR1 reads SGDLS; CDR2 reads YYNGEE. Trimming cost V 3 bases and J 3 bases, with 18 bases left between them. The CDR3 reads CASSAPKERADTGELFF. DNA for the CDR3: TGTGCCAGCAGCGCCCCGAAGGAGCGCGCTGACACCGGGGAGCTGTTTTTT.

The chain employs TRBV7-9 and TRBJ2-2, with 7 bases identical to TRBD1. The V segment lost 6 bases and the J segment 2 bases; nucleotides outside the gene matches: 3. This CDR3 has 14 residues. In germline, CDR1 is SEHNR, CDR2 FQNEAQ (reference sequence). The CDR3 loop reads CASSRDSNTGELFF. The CDR3 coding sequence is TGTGCCAGCAGTCGGGACAGCAACACCGGGGAGCTGTTTTTT.

The chain recombines TRBV5-6 with TRBJ1-1; D unclear. The CDR3 totals 15 residues. The germline gives CDR1 SGHDT, CDR2 YYEEEE. Between the trimmed V and J ends, which lost 4 bases and 0 bases, there was a span of 13 bases. Written as DNA, the CDR3 is TGTGCCAGCAGCCTCCGACGGGCCATGAACACTGAAGCTTTCTTT. Translating gives CASSLRRAMNTEAFF.

V and J are TRBV6-1 and TRBJ2-2; the match to TRBD1 covers 8 bases. CDR3 length: 12 amino acids. The germline V gene encodes CDR1 MNHNS and CDR2 SASEGT. Trimming cost V 6 bases and J 6 bases; bases outside gene matches: 0. The CDR3, as DNA: TGTGCCAGCAGGACAGGGGCCGGGGAGCTGTTTTTT. This codes for CASRTGAGELFF.

The count of this clone is one. This chain links TRBV4-3 with TRBJ2-5; 9 positions match TRBD2. The CDR3 has 14 residues. The trim removed 1 base at V and 11 bases at J, leaving 8 bases unmatched. CDR1 LGHNA and CDR2 YSLEER come from the germline V gene. CDR3 in DNA: TGCGCCAGCAGCCAAGGGGTAGCGGGAGTGGAGCAGTACTTC. Translation: CASSQGVAGVEQYF.